These 32 T cell receptor beta chains were sequenced from one sample in a study of blood T cell repertoires in COVID-19. Clones were sequenced by immunoSEQ multiplex PCR, and TCRdb holds only the in-frame ones, with some missing. The sample records about 110,000 clones, 69% being singletons. The sample was peripheral blood. These receptor sequences come from a man at least 80 years old with acute or convalescent COVID-19.

The chain recombines TRBV28 with TRBJ2-7; TRBD2 matches at 11 bases. Germline CDR1 is MDHEN and CDR2 is SYDVKM. V lost 7 bases, J lost 7 bases, and 6 bases stayed unmatched. CDR3 size: 13 residues. CDR3 nucleotide sequence: TGTGCCAGCATAGCGGGAGGGCCGGGAGAGCAGTACTTC. Translated, it gives CASIAGGPGEQYF.

This rearrangement joins TRBV5-4 to TRBJ1-4, with a tentative D call TRBD1 (6 bases). V dropped 4 bases and J dropped 7 bases, with 11 bases sitting between them. The CDR3 is 13 residues long. The germline CDR1 and CDR2 sequences are SGHNT and YYREEE (reference sequence). For the CDR3, the DNA is TGTGCCAGCAGCCAGGGGCGGGTTGAAAAACTGTTTTTT. Amino acids: CASSQGRVEKLFF. Full variable domain (rest looked up from reference TRBV5-4 and TRBJ1-4): ETGVTQSPTHLIKTRGQQVTLRCSSQSGHNTVSWYQQALGQGPQFIFQYYREEENGRGNFPPRFSGLQFPNYSSELNVNALELDDSALYLCASSQGRVEKLFFGSGTQLSVL.

The chain is built from TRBV7-8 and TRBJ2-1; 11 bases are shared with TRBD2. With 2 bases clipped from V and 6 bases from J, the junction kept 12 bases outside the gene matches. The CDR3 has 18 amino acids. The germline V gene has CDR1 SGHVS and CDR2 FQNEAQ. The CDR3 region is CASSLILSGSGRGNEQFF. In DNA, the CDR3 is TGTGCCAGCAGCTTAATTCTATCAGGTAGCGGGAGGGGCAATGAGCAGTTCTTC.

This clone was recorded at least ten times. The chain has TRBV4-1 and TRBJ2-7; weak D call: TRBD1 (5 bases). Trimming took 4 bases from V and 4 from J, leaving 23 bases between them. Per germline, CDR1 MGHRA and CDR2 YSYEKL. The CDR3 totals 17 residues. The CDR3 reads CASSLKENTQVPYEQYF. The CDR3 nucleotides read TGCGCCAGCAGCCTTAAGGAAAACACACAGGTCCCGTACGAGCAGTACTTC.

The CDR3 region is CASSQDWASAKNIQYF. CDR3 DNA: TGTGCCAGCAGCCAAGATTGGGCTAGCGCAAAAAACATTCAGTACTTC. V is TRBV4-2 and J is TRBJ2-4; the D gene is possibly TRBD2 (6 bases). This CDR3 contains 16 residues. Germline V gene sequence: CDR1 LGHNA, CDR2 YNFKEQ. V was trimmed by 0 bases and J by 4 bases, leaving 13 bases between them.

The chain links TRBV7-2 to TRBJ1-5; D not certain. Trimming stripped 1 base from V and 1 base from J, with 8 bases between. The CDR3 is 15 amino acids. Germline V gives CDR1 SGHTA, CDR2 FQGNSA. CDR3 loop: CASSLGGGSNQPQHF. CDR3 coding DNA: TGTGCCAGCAGCTTAGGAGGAGGAAGCAATCAGCCCCAGCATTTT.

Points on this clone: A read error may account for a junction end that differs from germline. This chain connects TRBV2 to TRBJ1-6, with D unclear. The germline V gene encodes CDR1 SNHLY and CDR2 FYNNEI. The CDR3 has 15 amino acids. CDR3 DNA: TGTGCCAGCAGTGAGACGCCGGGTGGAGATTCCCCCCTCCACTTT. Protein sequence: CASSETPGGDSPLHF.

This clone has only one observation. The CDR3 nucleotides are TGTGCCAGCAGTTTATCGGCAGGGGCCTTCCACTTT. Protein: CASSLSAGAFHF. The chain carries TRBV28 and TRBJ1-6, with TRBD1 as a possible D gene (6 bases). The CDR3 extends over 12 amino acids. CDR1 and CDR2 (germline): MDHEN, SYDVKM. V was trimmed by 1 base and J by 17 bases, leaving 12 bases between them.

The J gene is TRBJ2-5, the V gene TRBV3-1 (or the pseudogene TRBV3-2); a weak D match, TRBD2 (6 bases). Trimming left V 1 base short and J 7 bases short, with 28 bases between. This CDR3 has 19 amino acids. CDR1 is LGHDT and CDR2 is YNNKEL in the germline V gene (reference sequence). The CDR3 here is CASSQVPNHYSGAEGTQYF. The CDR3 coding sequence is TGTGCCAGCAGCCAAGTACCCAACCATTATAGCGGAGCGGAAGGGACCCAGTACTTC.

The chain has TRBV18 and TRBJ2-1, with TRBD1 matching over 9 bases. The CDR3 contains 16 residues. The V and J ends lost 3 bases and 3 bases, in that order; junction bases with no gene match: 6. Germline assignment: CDR1 KGHSH and CDR2 LQKENI. The CDR3 DNA sequence: TGTGCCAGCTCACCCCTAACGGGACAGGGCTACAATGAGCAGTTCTTC. This sequence encodes CASSPLTGQGYNEQFF.

The chain links TRBV5-3 to TRBJ1-4; 12 nucleotides match TRBD1. TRBV5-3 is an ORF for which the function is uncertain. The CDR3 is made up of 15 amino acids. The V gene end was trimmed by 3 bases and the J gene end by 8 bases; junction bases not matched to a gene: 5. CDR3 in amino acids: CARSWGQGAEEKLFF. The CDR3 coding sequence is TGTGCCAGAAGCTGGGGACAGGGGGCTGAGGAAAAACTGTTTTTT.

The chain joins TRBV6-5 to TRBJ2-3; perhaps TRBD2 as D (5 bases). Germline-derived CDR1 and CDR2 are MNHEY and SVGAGI. The CDR3 has 14 amino acids. V was clipped by 8 bases and J by 4 bases, with 16 bases between them. The CDR3 sequence is CASQVSEVPDTQYF. CDR3 nucleotides: TGTGCCAGCCAAGTCTCGGAGGTCCCAGATACGCAGTATTTT.

This clone has only a few counts. The chain is built from TRBV7-6 and TRBJ2-2; D might be TRBD2 (7 bases). Germline V gene data show CDR1 as SGHVS and CDR2 as FNYEAQ. This CDR3 spans 17 amino acids. V was shortened by 5 bases and J by 7 bases, with 23 bases between the two germline ends. CDR3 residues: CASSNSGRGATGGELFF. CDR3 coding DNA: TGTGCCAGCAGCAATAGCGGTCGGGGGGCAACCGGCGGGGAGCTGTTTTTT.

The chain employs TRBV7-6 and TRBJ1-2, with 8 bases matching TRBD1. CDR3 length: 13 amino acids. The germline CDR1 and CDR2 sequences are SGHVS and FNYEAQ. Unmatched junction bases numbered 6, after V lost 4 bases and J lost 8 bases. The CDR3 DNA sequence: TGTGCCAGCAGCTCTGACAGGGGTGGCGGCTACACCTTC. The encoded protein is CASSSDRGGGYTF.

This chain links TRBV7-3 with TRBJ2-3; D possibly corresponds to TRBD1 (5 bases). The CDR3 totals 15 residues. Per germline, CDR1 SGHTA and CDR2 FQGTGA. The germline V and J ends were trimmed by 0 bases and 4 bases, with 11 bases remaining between them. CDR3 nucleotide sequence: TGTGCCAGCAGCTTAACGGTGGTAGGGGCAGATACGCAGTATTTT. Residues: CASSLTVVGADTQYF.

This clone was counted a single time. V gene TRBV4-3 combines with J gene TRBJ1-1; D call uncertain. The germline CDR1 and CDR2 sequences are LGHNA and YSLEER. Trimming removed 0 bases at V and 2 bases at J, with 7 bases between. This CDR3 region has 14 residues. The CDR3 spells CASSQERSNTEAFF. The CDR3 region has the DNA TGCGCCAGCAGCCAAGAACGGTCAAACACTGAAGCTTTCTTT.

This sequence joins TRBV28 and TRBJ2-1, with 10 nucleotides matching TRBD2. The germline V gene has CDR1 MDHEN and CDR2 SYDVKM. The V gene end was trimmed by 5 bases and the J gene end by 7 bases; junction bases not matched to a gene: 5. This CDR3 has 14 amino acids. CDR3 sequence (DNA): TGTGCCAGCAGTCTAGCGGGAGTATGGAATGAGCAGTTCTTC. It codes for CASSLAGVWNEQFF.

A remark on this clone: This same CDR3 is encoded by further DNA sequences in the sample. The chain couples TRBV7-2 to TRBJ2-1; TRBD2 is a possible D gene (6 bases). The V end lost 1 base, the J end lost 7 bases, and 11 bases lay between the germline ends. This CDR3 has 14 residues. Germline V gene sequence: CDR1 SGHTA, CDR2 FQGNSA. Here the CDR3 reads CASSLGPGGNEQFF. CDR3 bases: TGTGCCAGCAGCTTAGGCCCCGGGGGTAATGAGCAGTTCTTC.

V is TRBV7-2 and J is TRBJ2-6; D not certain. Germline V gene sequence: CDR1 SGHTA, CDR2 FQGNSA. CDR3 size: 15 residues. V lost 7 bases and J 0 bases, leaving 10 bases between the germline ends. The CDR3 here is CASTRPRSGANVLTF. The CDR3 DNA follows: TGTGCCAGCACTAGACCTCGCTCTGGGGCCAACGTCCTGACTTTC.

V gene TRBV14 combines with J gene TRBJ2-1, with 13 bases aligning to TRBD2. This CDR3 has 20 residues. Germline CDR1 reads SGHDN; CDR2 reads FVKESK. The junction had 11 bases not matched to a gene; V was cut back by 1 base and J by 2 bases. The CDR3 DNA reads as TGTGCCAGCAGCCAAGTATTACTAGCGGGAGGGCCCCAAACCTACAATGAGCAGTTCTTC. Its translation is CASSQVLLAGGPQTYNEQFF.

This clone is medium-sized (0.01 to 0.1%) in the sample. Other DNA sequences in the sample encode the same CDR3. The V call is TRBV4-1, the J call TRBJ1-1; possibly TRBD1 for D (5 bases). The V and J ends lost 3 bases and 3 bases respectively, with 5 bases between them. Per germline, CDR1 MGHRA and CDR2 YSYEKL. The CDR3 covers 12 residues. CDR3 DNA sequence: TGCGCCAGCAGCCACAGGGACACTGAAGCTTTCTTT. It codes for CASSHRDTEAFF.

Regarding this clone: In the same sample, other DNA sequences code for this CDR3. The chain carries TRBV28 and TRBJ2-2; D is possibly TRBD2 (5 bases). The CDR3 has 14 amino acids. Germline loops: CDR1 MDHEN, CDR2 SYDVKM. V lost 2 bases to trimming and J lost 1 base, with 5 bases between them. This CDR3 reads CASSLEGNTGELFF. Here the CDR3 DNA reads TGTGCCAGCAGTTTAGAGGGGAACACCGGGGAGCTGTTTTTT.

The chain is built from TRBV5-6 and TRBJ1-3; the match to TRBD1 covers 8 bases. CDR3 length equals 14 residues. The J segment lost 5 bases and the V segment lost 3 bases, leaving 4 bases of the junction unmatched. CDR1 and CDR2 from the germline V gene are SGHDT and YYEEEE. CDR3 protein: CASSWQGARNTIYF. The CDR3 DNA sequence: TGTGCCAGCAGCTGGCAGGGGGCTCGAAACACCATATATTTT.

The table lists this clone with a few counts. The chain combines TRBV9 with TRBJ2-7; 7 bases are a match to TRBD2. The CDR3 covers 14 residues. V gave up 4 bases and J gave up 5 bases; unmatched junction bases: 9. The germline V gene encodes CDR1 SGDLS and CDR2 YYNGEE. Here the CDR3 reads CASSQSAGVNEQYF. For the CDR3, the DNA is TGTGCCAGCAGCCAATCGGCGGGGGTTAACGAGCAGTACTTC.

The chain recombines TRBV2 with TRBJ2-3, with 13 bases aligning to TRBD2. Trimming took 6 bases from V and 1 from J; bases not matched to a gene: 4. The CDR3 extends over 16 amino acids. In germline, CDR1 is SNHLY, CDR2 FYNNEI. CDR3 loop: CASRGGLAGRTDTQYF. The DNA for the CDR3 is TGTGCCAGCAGGGGGGGACTAGCGGGACGCACAGATACGCAGTATTTT.

The J gene is TRBJ1-5, the V gene TRBV7-8; 9 bases match TRBD1. V gave up 1 base and J gave up 6 bases; unmatched junction bases: 4. This CDR3 has 15 amino acids. The germline V gene has CDR1 SGHVS and CDR2 FQNEAQ. The CDR3 coding sequence is TGTGCCAGCAGCTTAGAGGGGACAGGGCGTCAGCCCCAGCATTTT. Translating gives CASSLEGTGRQPQHF.

The chain is built from TRBV18 and TRBJ2-5; a possible D gene is TRBD2 (6 bases). This CDR3 region has 12 residues. V lost 2 bases to trimming and J lost 5 bases, with 6 bases between them. Germline V gene sequence: CDR1 KGHSH, CDR2 LQKENI. CDR3 protein: CASSPAGETQYF. The CDR3 nucleotides are TGTGCCAGCTCACCAGCGGGGGAGACCCAGTACTTC.

This sequence joins TRBV12-3 or TRBV12-4 and TRBJ2-7; no definite D call. Deletions cut 6 bases from V and 6 bases from J, with 15 bases between. The CDR3 extends over 13 amino acids. The CDR3 sequence: CASSAGSPAEQYF. CDR3 coding DNA: TGTGCCAGCAGCGCCGGGTCTCCCGCCGAGCAGTACTTC.

This clone was counted between two and nine times. The chain employs TRBV28 and TRBJ1-5, with 8 bases identical to TRBD1. Germline-derived CDR1 and CDR2 are MDHEN and SYDVKM. The CDR3 sequence is 15 residues long. The V segment lost 5 bases and the J segment 4 bases; nucleotides outside the gene matches: 7. The CDR3 region is CASSPGQGRNQPQHF. The DNA for the CDR3 is TGTGCCAGCAGTCCCGGACAGGGTCGAAATCAGCCCCAGCATTTT. The full variable domain, with the rest looked up from reference TRBV28 and TRBJ1-5, is DVKVTQSSRYLVKRTGEKVFLECVQDMDHENMFWYRQDPGLGLRLIYFSYDVKMKEKGDIPEGYSVSREKKERFSLILESASTNQTSMYLCASSPGQGRNQPQHFGDGTRLSIL.

This clone has only a few counts. This chain uses TRBV7-9 with TRBJ2-1; a possible D gene is TRBD2 (6 bases). Germline V gene data show CDR1 as SEHNR and CDR2 as FQNEAQ (reference sequence). The CDR3 has 13 amino acids. V was cut by 5 bases and J by 5 bases, with 10 bases left in between. The CDR3 here is CASSGRPNNEQFF. Here the CDR3 DNA reads TGTGCCAGCAGCGGGAGGCCCAACAATGAGCAGTTCTTC.

The chain combines TRBV11-2 with TRBJ2-7; a weak D match, TRBD2 (5 bases). The CDR3 covers 14 residues. V was clipped by 1 base and J by 3 bases, with 10 bases between them. Germline V gene sequence: CDR1 SGHAT, CDR2 FQNNGV. This chain's CDR3 is CASSLAGWGYEQYF. CDR3 sequence (DNA): TGTGCCAGCAGCTTAGCGGGATGGGGCTACGAGCAGTACTTC.

With regard to this clone: This may stem from a read error, because a much larger clone lies one nucleotide away. This chain connects TRBV7-8 to TRBJ1-2, with 8 bases fitting TRBD1. CDR3 length equals 13 residues. With V trimmed by 5 bases and J by 7 bases, 6 bases remained unmatched. Germline-derived CDR1 and CDR2 are SGHVS and FQNEAQ. CDR3 loop: CASSPDRVGGYTF. The DNA of the CDR3 is TGTGCCAGCAGCCCGGACAGGGTGGGTGGCTACACCTTC.